The 16 T cell receptor beta chains below come from one sample, sequenced in a study of cytomegalovirus exposure and HLA in healthy donors. The PCR used 60 Vbeta and 13 Jbeta primers. Using immunoSEQ multiplex PCR, the repertoire was profiled, and TCRdb retains in-frame clones only, with some absent. In the table there are 90,000 to 100,000 clones, about 72% of which are singletons. Material for sequencing was PBMCs. The receptors derive from an older woman in good health and CMV-seropositive.

The table lists this clone with a few counts. J is TRBJ1-1 and V is TRBV7-3; D possibly corresponds to TRBD1 (5 bases). Germline CDR1 is SGHTA and CDR2 is FQGTGA. The CDR3 has 14 amino acids. Trimming pared 4 bases from V and 1 base from J, leaving 10 bases between. The CDR3 DNA sequence: TGTGCCAGCAGCTCAACAGGAGGGAACACTGAAGCTTTCTTT. Protein product: CASSSTGGNTEAFF.

With respect to this clone: At the DNA level, this CDR3 is encoded by other sequences in the same sample as well. V usage is TRBV19 and J usage is TRBJ2-7; 11 bases agree with TRBD1. The CDR3 has 14 residues. V trimming: 6 bases; J trimming: 4 bases; junction bases outside the gene matches: 5. Germline V CDR1 and CDR2: LNHDA, SQIVND (reference sequence). This CDR3 is CASSPGQGAYEQYF. The CDR3 DNA follows: TGTGCCAGTAGCCCAGGACAGGGGGCGTACGAGCAGTACTTC.

Here the CDR3 DNA reads TGTGCCATTCGACTTCCGGGACAGGGGCTCTATGGCTACACCTTC. Translating gives CAIRLPGQGLYGYTF. This rearrangement joins TRBV28 to TRBJ1-2; 10 positions match TRBD1. CDR1 is MDHEN, CDR2 SYDVKM, per germline. The CDR3 sequence is 15 residues long. V lost 10 bases to trimming and J lost 4 bases; unmatched junction nucleotides: 12.

The CDR3 sequence: CASSSGQINTGELFF. Here the CDR3 DNA reads TGTGCCAGCAGCTCCGGACAGATTAACACCGGGGAGCTGTTTTTT. The genes are TRBV11-2 and TRBJ2-2, with D possibly matching TRBD1 (6 bases). The CDR3 covers 15 residues. CDR1 and CDR2 (germline): SGHAT, FQNNGV. Trimming pared 4 bases from V and 2 bases from J, leaving 11 bases between.

J is TRBJ1-1 and V is TRBV2; D possibly corresponds to TRBD1 (5 bases). The V end was cut by 7 bases, the J end by 0 bases, with 9 bases between. The CDR3 has 13 residues. Looked up from germline, CDR1 is SNHLY and CDR2 is FYNNEI. The CDR3 spells CASTQGLNTEAFF. The CDR3 region has the DNA TGTGCCAGCACCCAGGGATTGAACACTGAAGCTTTCTTT.

This clone came up a few times. V is TRBV4-1 and J is TRBJ1-2; 7 nucleotides align to TRBD1. The CDR3 length is 13 residues. From germline, CDR1 is MGHRA and CDR2 YSYEKL. The V segment lost 5 bases and the J segment 4 bases; nucleotides outside the gene matches: 4. This CDR3 reads CASSARQGYGYTF. The CDR3 coding sequence is TGCGCCAGCAGCGCCCGACAGGGCTATGGCTACACCTTC.

This chain links TRBV18 with TRBJ2-2; 7 bases are shared with TRBD1. V trimming: 3 bases; J trimming: 1 base; junction bases outside the gene matches: 8. Germline V gene data show CDR1 as KGHSH and CDR2 as LQKENI. This CDR3 spans 17 amino acids. The CDR3 DNA is TGTGCCAGCTCACCGCGGAGAGGGACAGAGAACACCGGGGAGCTGTTTTTT. Its protein product is CASSPRRGTENTGELFF. The complete variable domain, with remaining parts taken from reference TRBV18 and TRBJ2-2, reads NAGVMQNPRHLVRRRGQEARLRCSPMKGHSHVYWYRQLPEEGLKFMVYLQKENIIDESGMPKERFSAEFPKEGPSILRIQQVVRGDSAAYFCASSPRRGTENTGELFFGEGSRLTVL.

The chain uses TRBV2 and TRBJ2-1; 9 nucleotides agree with TRBD2. Trimming removed 4 bases from V and 4 bases from J; junction bases left unmatched: 8. The CDR3 loop spans 16 amino acids. Germline V gene lookup returns CDR1 SNHLY and CDR2 FYNNEI. This CDR3 reads CASSGYSGSAYNEQFF. The CDR3, as DNA: TGTGCCAGCAGTGGCTATAGCGGGAGCGCTTACAATGAGCAGTTCTTC.

The V gene is TRBV5-4, the J gene TRBJ1-2; 9 nucleotides line up with TRBD1. J was trimmed by 8 bases and V by 4 bases; bases with no gene match: 6. CDR1 and CDR2 (germline): SGHNT, YYREEE (reference sequence). This CDR3 is built from 13 residues. This chain's CDR3 is CASSPDRGRGYTF. CDR3 DNA sequence: TGTGCCAGCAGCCCGGACAGGGGACGAGGCTACACCTTC.

The gene calls are TRBV6-5 and TRBJ1-5; D possibly corresponds to TRBD1 (5 bases). The CDR3 runs to 13 residues. Trimming took 6 bases from V and 4 from J, leaving 10 bases between them. The germline gives CDR1 MNHEY, CDR2 SVGAGI. The CDR3 loop reads CASSPGGNQPQHF. In DNA, the CDR3 is TGTGCCAGCAGCCCCGGGGGGAATCAGCCCCAGCATTTT.

The gene calls are TRBV7-2 and TRBJ2-7; 8 positions agree with TRBD2. The V gene end was trimmed by 4 bases and the J gene end by 0 bases; junction bases not matched to a gene: 5. The CDR3 consists of 15 residues. The germline gives CDR1 SGHTA, CDR2 FQGNSA. The CDR3 loop reads CASSSSGGSSYEQYF. DNA for the CDR3: TGTGCCAGCAGCTCATCGGGGGGGAGCTCCTACGAGCAGTACTTC. Supplemented by reference TRBV7-2 and TRBJ2-7, the full variable domain reads GAGVSQSPSNKVTEKGKDVELRCDPISGHTALYWYRQSLGQGLEFLIYFQGNSAPDKSGLPSDRFSAERTGGSVSTLTIQRTQQEDSAVYLCASSSSGGSSYEQYFGPGTRLTVT.

This chain connects TRBV19 to TRBJ2-1, with TRBD2 matching over 7 bases. V trimming: 8 bases; J trimming: 0 bases; junction bases outside the gene matches: 7. Germline V lookup: CDR1 LNHDA, CDR2 SQIVND (reference sequence). The CDR3 loop spans 15 amino acids. The CDR3 nucleotides read TGTGCCAGTTCAAAGCGGGGTAGCTCCTACAATGAGCAGTTCTTC. This sequence encodes CASSKRGSSYNEQFF.

This clone showed up just once. The chain couples TRBV27 to TRBJ2-3; unclear D gene. Looked up from germline, CDR1 is MNHEY and CDR2 is SMNVEV (reference sequence). The V end lost 3 bases, the J end lost 2 bases, and 9 bases lay between the germline ends. The CDR3 is made up of 14 amino acids. The CDR3 loop is CASSFRQYTDTQYF. DNA for the CDR3: TGTGCCAGCAGTTTTCGCCAGTACACAGATACGCAGTATTTT.

The chain has TRBV9 and TRBJ2-4; TRBD2 agrees at 9 bases. Trimming at V came to 0 bases and at J to 5 bases, leaving 9 bases not matched to a gene. This CDR3 comprises 17 residues. CDR1 and CDR2 from the germline V gene are SGDLS and YYNGEE. The CDR3 here is CASSVAGGRAVQNIQYF. CDR3 DNA sequence: TGTGCCAGCAGCGTAGCGGGCGGGAGGGCCGTGCAAAACATTCAGTACTTC.

This rearrangement joins TRBV6-4 to TRBJ2-3, with TRBD2 matching over 12 bases. Per germline, CDR1 MRHNA and CDR2 SNTAGT. V lost 0 bases, J lost 3 bases, and 7 bases stayed unmatched. There are 18 residues in the CDR3. In DNA, the CDR3 is TGTGCCAGCAGTGACTCTGTGACTAGCGGGAGTAGTACAGATACGCAGTATTTT. Translated, it gives CASSDSVTSGSSTDTQYF.

This clone has a count of ten or more. The V gene is TRBV15, the J gene TRBJ2-7; 10 nucleotides line up with TRBD1. The germline V gene encodes CDR1 LNHNV and CDR2 YYDKDF (reference sequence). V gave up 1 base and J gave up 0 bases; unmatched junction bases: 0. This CDR3 spans 15 amino acids. In DNA form, the CDR3 reads TGTGCCACCAGCAGAGGGACAGGGGGCTCCTACGAGCAGTACTTC. Translating gives CATSRGTGGSYEQYF.